The present TCR beta chain was sequenced within a study of blood T cells in healthy people across ages. Alongside a J-beta primer mix, a sample-barcoded 5' primer served in a second PCR lasting roughly 6 to 11 cycles. TCRdb re-called the 5' RACE reads through MiXCR, storing one row per CDR3 protein. The sample lists hundreds of thousands of distinct CDR3 sequences, 52% occurring once. Donors ranged from roughly 6 to 90 years old and were healthy Caucasians in Russia. The receptor comes from a woman over 75 in good health. What was sequenced was blood.

The CDR3 region is CSAKTGTGFTYNEQFF. CDR3 DNA sequence: TGCAGTGCTAAAACCGGGACAGGGTTTACTTACAATGAGCAGTTCTTC. The V and J genes are TRBV20-1 and TRBJ2-1; TRBD1 matches at 9 bases. The junction had 11 bases not matched to a gene; V was cut back by 4 bases and J by 4 bases. CDR3 length equals 16 residues. Germline lookup yields CDR1 DFQATT and CDR2 SNEGSKA (reference sequence).